Listed below are T cell receptor beta chains from one sample, sequenced in a study of OX40 agonist ivuxolimab in advanced cancers. Sequenced by immunoSEQ multiplex PCR; TCRdb stores in-frame clones only, minus some. The table records 65,000 to 95,000 clones, more than 70% of them present only once. This material consisted of CD4+ or CD8+ T cells sorted from blood, taken in a trial of the OX40 agonist ivuxolimab. The receptors were sampled from an adult with an advanced solid tumor such as melanoma, head and neck, liver or kidney cancer. Each CDR3 is given with its conserved first and last residue. D genes are given only for firm matches. Not all rows give a size; the values are once, few, many and, for expanded clones, a class.

clone size	V gene	J gene	D gene	CDR3 length	CDR3 DNA	CDR3 protein
-	TRBV7-2	TRBJ2-5	-	13	TGTGCCAGCAGCTTACAGGGGCTAGGGACCCAGTACTTC	CASSLQGLGTQYF
-	TRBV18	TRBJ1-1	-	13	TGTGCCAGCTCACCACGCGGGAACACTGAAGCTTTCTTT	CASSPRGNTEAFF
-	TRBV7-9	TRBJ1-5	TRBD1	15	TGTGCCAGCAGCCCAACAGGGGGCAGGAATCAGCCCCAGCATTTT	CASSPTGGRNQPQHF
once	TRBV18	TRBJ2-3	-	15	TGTGCCAGCTCCCGTAACGGGCGGGGAGGAGATACGCAGTATTTT	CASSRNGRGGDTQYF
-	TRBV7-9	TRBJ1-1	-	15	TGTGCCAGCAGCTTAGCCAGGCGGACGGGGACTGAAGCTTTCTTT	CASSLARRTGTEAFF
-	TRBV27	TRBJ1-4	-	15	TGTGCCAGCAGCTTGGTCGGGACACCTAATGAAAAACTGTTTTTT	CASSLVGTPNEKLFF
few	TRBV11-3	TRBJ2-5	-	12	TGTGCCAGCAGCTGGGGCCAAGAGACCCAGTACTTC	CASSWGQETQYF
-	TRBV6-5	TRBJ1-3	-	15	TGTGCCAGCAGGGAGAGGGGAAGCTCTGGAAACACCATATATTTT	CASRERGSSGNTIYF
-	TRBV18	TRBJ1-4	TRBD1	12	TGTGCCAGCTCACCACGCAGGGGGGAACTGTTTTTT	CASSPRRGELFF
once	TRBV19	TRBJ1-1	-	13	TGTGCCAGTAGTATTGATGGGTACAGTGAAGCTTTCTTT	CASSIDGYSEAFF
once	TRBV5-1	TRBJ2-7	TRBD2	15	TGCGCCAGCAGCGGGAGCGGGGGCCGCTCCTACGAGCAGTACTTC	CASSGSGGRSYEQYF
-	TRBV28	TRBJ2-5	-	16	TGTGCCAGCAGTTTAGAGGGACACCTGTACCAAGAGACCCAGTACTTC	CASSLEGHLYQETQYF
-	TRBV7-2	TRBJ2-7	-	14	TGTGCCAGCAGCCCTGACAGGTTCACCTACGAGCAGTACTTC	CASSPDRFTYEQYF
-	TRBV5-1	TRBJ1-2	-	12	TGCGCCAGCAGCTTCCAGGACTATGGCTACACCTTC	CASSFQDYGYTF
-	TRBV5-1	TRBJ2-7	-	15	TGCGCCAGCAGCTTGGCTAGGGGGGGCTCCTACGAGCAGTACTTC	CASSLARGGSYEQYF
-	TRBV5-1	TRBJ1-2	-	14	TGCGCCAGCAGCTTGTGGCAGGGAAGCGATGGCTACACCTTC	CASSLWQGSDGYTF
-	TRBV5-4	TRBJ1-2	TRBD1	15	TGTGCCAGCAGCGCCGCAGGGGGCGCATTCTATGGCTACACCTTC	CASSAAGGAFYGYTF
-	TRBV7-9	TRBJ1-1	-	14	TGTGCCAGCAGTAATACAGGACTGAACACTGAAGCTTTCTTT	CASSNTGLNTEAFF
-	TRBV28	TRBJ1-3	-	13	TGTGCCAGCAGGCCCCCGGCTAGCAACACCATATATTTT	CASRPPASNTIYF
-	TRBV28	TRBJ1-5	-	14	TGTGCCAGCAGTCCAGCGACGAGAGAACAGCCCCAGCATTTT	CASSPATREQPQHF
-	TRBV6-5	TRBJ2-7	-	13	TGTGCCAGCAGTTTAGGGGTCTCCTACGAGCAGTACTTC	CASSLGVSYEQYF
-	TRBV15	TRBJ1-1	TRBD1	16	TGTGCCACCAGCAGAGATTCGACAGGGGGTCTCGCTGAAGCTTTCTTT	CATSRDSTGGLAEAFF
-	TRBV5-1	TRBJ1-3	TRBD1	15	TGCGCCAGCAGCTTGTATGGACAGGATGGAAACACCATATATTTT	CASSLYGQDGNTIYF
-	TRBV11-2	TRBJ1-2	-	12	TGTGCCAGCAGCTTATGGAACTATGGCTACACCTTC	CASSLWNYGYTF
-	TRBV29-1	TRBJ2-7	TRBD1	15	TGCAGCGTCTTCTCGCCTAAGACAGGGACCTACGAGCAGTACTTC	CSVFSPKTGTYEQYF
-	TRBV4-2	TRBJ2-2	TRBD1	17	TGTGCCACCAGAAGGGCAGGGGGCCCCCTGAACACCGGGGAGCTGTTTTTT	CATRRAGGPLNTGELFF
-	TRBV5-1	TRBJ1-1	TRBD1	13	TGCGCCAGCCGGGACAGGTCGAACACTGAAGCTTTCTTT	CASRDRSNTEAFF
-	TRBV5-1	TRBJ1-4	-	13	TGCGCCAGCAGCCGGGACAAGAATGAAAAACTGTTTTTT	CASSRDKNEKLFF
-	TRBV7-3	TRBJ2-2	-	13	TGTGCCAGCAGCTTAGTCGTGGCCGGGGAGCTGTTTTTT	CASSLVVAGELFF
few	TRBV28	TRBJ2-3	TRBD2	15	TGTGCCAGCAGTTTACTAGCGGGAGGGACAGATACGCAGTATTTT	CASSLLAGGTDTQYF
once	TRBV5-8	TRBJ1-4	TRBD1	17	TGTGCCAGCAGCTTAGGACAGGAAGGCCTGGGAGGTGAAAAACTGTTTTTT	CASSLGQEGLGGEKLFF
-	TRBV5-6	TRBJ2-5	TRBD1	15	TGTGCCAGCAGCTTCGACAGGGTACCCCAAGAGACCCAGTACTTC	CASSFDRVPQETQYF
-	TRBV4-2	TRBJ1-2	-	17	TGTGCCAGCAGCTCAGGACGGGGGAATGAGGGTAACTATGGCTACACCTTC	CASSSGRGNEGNYGYTF
-	TRBV27	TRBJ2-7	-	16	TGTGCCAGCAGTTTAAGGGGGAGGAGAACTTCCTACGAGCAGTACTTC	CASSLRGRRTSYEQYF
-	TRBV5-1	TRBJ1-5	-	14	TGCGCCAGCAGCTTGGGGGTAGGGAATCAGCCCCAGCATTTT	CASSLGVGNQPQHF
once	TRBV21-1	TRBJ1-2	-	18	TGTGCCAGCAGCAAAGAAAGGGCAGGCATTTCCCCTTTCTATGGCTACACCTTC	CASSKERAGISPFYGYTF
-	TRBV29-1	TRBJ2-1	TRBD1	12	TGCAGCGCTAACTCAGGGGGAGATGAGCAGTTCTTC	CSANSGGDEQFF
-	TRBV27	TRBJ2-3	TRBD2	16	TGTGCCAGCAGGACCATGATTAGCGGGAGCACAGATACGCAGTATTTT	CASRTMISGSTDTQYF
-	TRBV6-5	TRBJ1-1	-	14	TGTGCCAGCTGTTGGGCACAGGGGAACACTGAAGCTTTCTTT	CASCWAQGNTEAFF
-	TRBV4-1	TRBJ1-3	TRBD1	16	TGCGCCAGCAGCCAAGGACAGGGGGCGACTGGAAACACCATATATTTT	CASSQGQGATGNTIYF
-	TRBV10-1	TRBJ2-3	-	18	TGCGCCAGCAGTGAGCCACCCCTGGTCGGGGGTAGCACAGATACGCAGTATTTT	CASSEPPLVGGSTDTQYF
-	TRBV15	TRBJ1-4	-	14	TGTGCCACCAGCAGAGACAGGACTAATGAAAAACTGTTTTTT	CATSRDRTNEKLFF
-	TRBV7-9	TRBJ2-2	TRBD2	17	TGTGCCAGCAGCCCGGGACTAGCGGGACCGAACACCGGGGAGCTGTTTTTT	CASSPGLAGPNTGELFF
-	TRBV9	TRBJ2-1	TRBD2	16	TGTGCCAGCAGCGCCCTGAGCGGGAGGAGCCTCAATGAGCAGTTCTTC	CASSALSGRSLNEQFF
once	TRBV27	TRBJ1-5	-	16	TGTGCCAGCAGTTCAATTCAGGGGTATAGCAATCAGCCCCAGCATTTT	CASSSIQGYSNQPQHF
-	TRBV5-8	TRBJ2-5	-	13	TGTGCCAGCAGCTTGCAGGGGCTGGAGACCCAGTACTTC	CASSLQGLETQYF
few	TRBV28	TRBJ2-4	TRBD1	15	TGTGCCAGCAGTGACTCGGACAGGGGGCCGAACATTCAGTACTTC	CASSDSDRGPNIQYF
-	TRBV10-3	TRBJ2-3	TRBD2	17	TGTGCCATCAGTGGTGGAGAGCGGGGGGCTTCCACAGATACGCAGTATTTT	CAISGGERGASTDTQYF
-	TRBV5-1	TRBJ2-1	TRBD2	13	TGCGCCAGCAGCCGAAGACTAGCGGATGAGCAGTTCTTC	CASSRRLADEQFF
-	TRBV6-6	TRBJ1-2	-	13	TGTGCCAGCAGTTCCTCAGGGGTCGGGGGCTACACCTTC	CASSSSGVGGYTF
-	TRBV5-6	TRBJ2-5	-	13	TGTGCCAGCAGCTCAAAACCAGTCGGGACCCAGTACTTC	CASSSKPVGTQYF
-	TRBV6-5	TRBJ1-5	-	13	TGTGCCAGCAGTTACTCCAGTAATCAGCCCCAGCATTTT	CASSYSSNQPQHF
-	TRBV7-9	TRBJ2-7	TRBD2	18	TGTGCCAGCAGCTTAGGGGTAGCGGGAGAAAGTGTGAGGGTCGAGCAGTACTTC	CASSLGVAGESVRVEQYF
-	TRBV7-2	TRBJ2-1	-	12	TGTGCCAGCAGCTTAATCGCGCGGGAGCAGTTCTTC	CASSLIAREQFF
-	TRBV13	TRBJ1-6	-	16	TGTGCCAGCAGCCAGAGACGTTACTCCTATAATTCACCCCTCCACTTT	CASSQRRYSYNSPLHF
-	TRBV27	TRBJ1-1	-	14	TGTGCCAGCAGTTTAGATCCGGGGGGGCCTGAAGCTTTCTTT	CASSLDPGGPEAFF
-	TRBV18	TRBJ1-1	-	14	TGTGCCAGCTCCACTGGGGGAGTGGGAACTGAAGCTTTCTTT	CASSTGGVGTEAFF
-	TRBV9	TRBJ2-5	TRBD2	14	TGTGCCAGCAGCGTAGGCGGGGGGCTAGAGACCCAGTACTTC	CASSVGGGLETQYF
-	TRBV5-1	TRBJ2-7	-	15	TGCGCCAGCAGCTTGGGGGGCAGTCAGTTCTACGAGCAGTACTTC	CASSLGGSQFYEQYF